The 8 T cell receptor beta chains below all came from one sample that was sequenced in a study of naive and memory T cell subsets. The beta constant-region primer was an equimolar mix of two oligonucleotides covering TRBC1 and TRBC2. The ligated cDNA underwent four PCR rounds using SP2 and nested alpha and beta constant-region primers. MiXCR, run by TCRdb on the UMI-ligation and nested PCR reads, gives a single entry per CDR3 protein. The sample shows some 16,000 distinct CDR3 sequences, around 9% of them seen only once. Sequencing was performed on central memory CD8+ T cells from blood. Source of these receptors: a human donor in good health.

This clonotype was picked up many times. This chain uses TRBV7-2 with TRBJ2-3; D is unresolved. Trimming stripped 1 base from V and 5 bases from J, with 10 bases between. The CDR3 runs 14 residues. Germline CDR1 and CDR2: SGHTA and FQGNSA. As DNA, the CDR3 is TGTGCCAGCAGCTTAGATCGCGAGGTAGATACGCAGTATTTT. This codes for CASSLDREVDTQYF.

This rearrangement joins TRBV6-2 or TRBV6-3 to TRBJ2-1; D unclear. Trimming took 3 bases from V and 9 from J, leaving 18 bases between them. Germline lookup yields CDR1 MNHEY and CDR2 SVGEGT. The CDR3 loop spans 15 amino acids. The CDR3 region is CASSYGEITTGEQFF. The CDR3 DNA reads TGTGCCAGCAGTTATGGTGAGATCACGACCGGTGAGCAGTTCTTC.

This clonotype has a count of ten or more. The V and J genes are TRBV7-9 and TRBJ1-1; a possible D gene is TRBD1 (6 bases). The V end was cut by 3 bases, the J end by 8 bases, with 7 bases between. Germline V gene lookup returns CDR1 SEHNR and CDR2 FQNEAQ (reference sequence). This CDR3 has 11 residues. CDR3: CASSFDREAFF. Written as DNA, the CDR3 is TGTGCCAGCAGCTTCGACAGGGAAGCTTTCTTT.

This clonotype has just a few counts. This chain connects TRBV19 to TRBJ2-1; weak D call: TRBD2 (6 bases). Germline V CDR1 and CDR2: LNHDA, SQIVND (reference sequence). The CDR3 sequence is 13 residues long. The V end lost 7 bases, the J end lost 3 bases, and 10 bases lay between the germline ends. The CDR3 DNA reads as TGTGCCAGTAAAACGGGGGACTACAATGAGCAGTTCTTC. It translates to CASKTGDYNEQFF.

The V and J genes are TRBV7-3 and TRBJ2-2; D not certain. The germline V gene encodes CDR1 SGHTA and CDR2 FQGTGA. Trimming left V 6 bases short and J 2 bases short, with 7 bases between. The CDR3 sequence is 13 residues long. The CDR3 region has the DNA TGTGCCAGCAGGCCTACTAACACCGGGGAGCTGTTTTTT. Translated, it gives CASRPTNTGELFF.

This clonotype was seen at least ten times. The chain has TRBV28 and TRBJ1-5; D unclear. The CDR3 has 15 residues. The germline V gene has CDR1 MDHEN and CDR2 SYDVKM. V shed 6 bases and J shed 7 bases, with 19 bases lying between them. The CDR3 DNA reads TGTGCCAGCAGCCCCCTCCGGGTCTCGGGACAGCCCCAGCATTTT. This codes for CASSPLRVSGQPQHF.

This clonotype was seen more than once but under ten times. The CDR3 protein is CASSQITRLAGLDTQYF. The CDR3 nucleotides read TGTGCCAGCAGCCAAATAACCAGACTAGCGGGACTAGATACGCAGTATTTT. The rearrangement uses TRBV4-2 and TRBJ2-3; TRBD2 matches 11 bases. The CDR3 extends over 17 amino acids. Germline V gene lookup returns CDR1 LGHNA and CDR2 YNFKEQ. Trimming removed 2 bases from V and 5 bases from J; junction bases left unmatched: 9.

V gene TRBV4-3 combines with J gene TRBJ2-7; D not certain. The CDR3 has 13 amino acids. The V end was cut by 3 bases, the J end by 7 bases, with 13 bases between. Germline CDR1 reads LGHNA; CDR2 reads YSLEER. CDR3 coding DNA: TGCGCCAGCAGCCATACCACGAGTAGAGAGCAGTACTTC. Translated, it gives CASSHTTSREQYF.